This TCR beta chain was identified during a study of CD8 T cells in ankylosing spondylitis. Study findings and constraints: Characteristic, it appeared, of ankylosing spondylitis blood was a TCR beta motif of about eight highly homologous variants. The authors reported significant enrichment of disease-linked clones in matched ankylosing spondylitis synovial fluid.

The CDR3 covers 17 residues. CDR1 is MDHEN, CDR2 SYDVKM, per germline. V shed 5 bases and J shed 3 bases, with 20 bases lying between them. There are a few counts of this clonotype. Its antigen is still unknown. TCRdb passed the 5' RACE reads through MiXCR, listing each CDR3 protein once. The table records some 840,000 distinct CDR3 sequences, approximately 12% of them present only once. Sequencing was done on a sample of blood, either unsorted or a sorted T cell fraction (not recorded which). The origin of this receptor is a male donor with ankylosing spondylitis. V gene TRBV28 combines with J gene TRBJ1-3; D may be TRBD1 (6 bases). The CDR3 DNA reads as TGTGCCAGCAGTCCAAGGGGGGACACCGGGAGTGGAAACACCATATATTTT. Translation gives CASSPRGDTGSGNTIYF.